This entry concerns a single T cell receptor (beta chain). Its antigen is not known. This specimen belongs to a study of T cell repertoires in cytomegalovirus infection. Overall study context: Both CMV infection and a matching HLA type were indicated by public TCR beta signatures. Study-level points and caveats: CMV-specific TCR beta clonotypes restricted by HLA-C dominated the ex vivo response.

TCRdb reanalysed the reads using MiXCR and keeps one entry per CDR3 protein. The sample carries some 120,000 distinct CDR3 sequences, 25% to 35% recorded once. The CDR3 contains 15 residues. Germline CDR1 and CDR2: MNHNY and SVGAGI (reference sequence). Losses at the gene ends were 6 bases for V and 2 bases for J; bases not matched to a gene: 7. The source was CD8+ T cells from cultured PBMCs, collected from culture after CMV antigen stimulation. This TCR derives from a human donor in good health (CMV status not recorded). Some clones in this sample may be carry-over from other donors' samples. This sequence joins TRBV6-6 and TRBJ2-1; 7 bases agree with TRBD1. CDR3 sequence: CASSPRDRTYNEQFF. The CDR3 nucleotides are TGTGCCAGCAGCCCACGGGACAGAACCTACAATGAGCAGTTCTTC.